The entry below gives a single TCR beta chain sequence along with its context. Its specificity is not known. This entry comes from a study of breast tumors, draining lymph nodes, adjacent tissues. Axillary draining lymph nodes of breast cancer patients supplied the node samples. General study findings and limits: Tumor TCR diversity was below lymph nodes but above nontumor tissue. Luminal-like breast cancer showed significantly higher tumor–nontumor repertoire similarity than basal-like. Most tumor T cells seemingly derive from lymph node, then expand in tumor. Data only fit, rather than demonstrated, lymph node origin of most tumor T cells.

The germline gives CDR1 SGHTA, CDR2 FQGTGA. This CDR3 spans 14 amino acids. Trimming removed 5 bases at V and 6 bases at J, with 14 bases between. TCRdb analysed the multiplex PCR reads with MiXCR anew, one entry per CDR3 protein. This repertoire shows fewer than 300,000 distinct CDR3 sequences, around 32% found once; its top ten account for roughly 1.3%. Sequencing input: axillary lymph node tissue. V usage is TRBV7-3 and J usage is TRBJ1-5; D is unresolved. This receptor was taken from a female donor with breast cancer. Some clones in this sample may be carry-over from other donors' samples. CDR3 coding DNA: TGTGCCAGCAGCCACCCCAGTGAGGCTCAGCCCCAGCATTTT. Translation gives CASSHPSEAQPQHF.